Presented here are 20 T cell receptor beta chains from one specimen sequenced in a study of T cells in Graves' hyperthyroidism and ophthalmopathy (dated by TCRdb to about 2019). The protocol used for the library was multiplex PCR. This sample was sequenced with an Illumina HiSeq 2000. TCR beta CDR3 regions were amplified from RNA transcripts. The TCR CDR3 was subjected to a first round of RT-PCR using the HTBI primer set and the Qiagen OneStep RT-PCR kit. TCRdb redid the processing of the public reads, applying fastp at Q25 and MiXCR, and retained in-frame beta chains. One record per CDR3 amino acid sequence lists the most common genes and DNA. Present in this sample are some 620,000 distinct CDR3 sequences, 15% to 20% of which were seen just once. Together, the top ten hold over 3.5% of the sample. Sequenced material: blood. These receptors originate from a woman under 40 with Graves' hyperthyroidism.

Points on this clonotype: This may stem from a read error, because a much larger clone lies one nucleotide away. The chain joins TRBV10-2 to TRBJ1-1; TRBD1 might be the D (5 bases). This CDR3 has 14 residues. V was cut by 4 bases and J by 6 bases, with 15 bases left in between. Per germline, CDR1 WSHSY and CDR2 SAAADI. CDR3 bases: TGCGCCAGCAGTGTCACGGAATGGGGGGCTGAAGCTTTCTTT. Its translation: CASSVTEWGAEAFF.

This clonotype was observed at least ten times. V and J are TRBV12-3 or TRBV12-4 and TRBJ1-2, with 7 bases matching TRBD1. After removal of 5 bases from V and 7 bases from J, the junction contained 7 bases not matched to a gene. The CDR3 runs 13 residues. This CDR3 reads CASSTGTEAGYTF. The DNA of the CDR3 is TGTGCCAGCAGTACCGGGACAGAAGCTGGCTACACCTTC.

This clonotype was counted a few times. The CDR3 DNA follows: TGTGCCAGCAGCCCACCTTTGGGGGAGCGGTACGAGCAGTACTTC. It encodes CASSPPLGERYEQYF. The chain joins TRBV11-2 to TRBJ2-7, with D perhaps matching TRBD1 or TRBD2 (5 bases each). V was trimmed by 5 bases and J by 4 bases, leaving 18 bases between them. Looked up from germline, CDR1 is SGHAT and CDR2 is FQNNGV. The CDR3 contains 15 residues.

This clonotype occurred many times. The J gene is TRBJ2-7, the V gene TRBV2; D uncertain. The CDR3 spans 12 residues. Germline V gene sequence: CDR1 SNHLY, CDR2 FYNNEI. The V and J ends lost 5 bases and 3 bases respectively, with 8 bases between them. The DNA of the CDR3 is TGTGCCAGCAGTTTCGGCAACTACGAGCAGTACTTC. It is translated as CASSFGNYEQYF.

J is TRBJ2-7 and V is TRBV29-1; D remains ambiguous. The CDR3 contains 11 residues. The V gene's germline CDR1 is SQVTM and CDR2 ANQGSEA. Trimming cost V 4 bases and J 4 bases, with 8 bases left between them. The CDR3 here is CSVVGLYEQYF. In DNA form, the CDR3 reads TGCAGCGTTGTTGGTTTATACGAGCAGTACTTC.

Comments on this clonotype: Just one base apart from a much larger clone, this may be a read error. CDR3 sequence (DNA): TGTGCCAACGTAGATGACAGATCGTACCAAGAGACCCAGTACTTC. It specifies CANVDDRSYQETQYF. The V gene is TRBV2, the J gene TRBJ2-5; the D gene is possibly TRBD1 (5 bases). Per germline, CDR1 SNHLY and CDR2 FYNNEI. The CDR3 spans 15 residues. Trimming cost V 10 bases and J 0 bases, with 18 bases left between them.

This chain joins TRBV7-8 and TRBJ1-6; a weak D match, TRBD1 (5 bases). CDR1 SGHVS and CDR2 FQNEAQ come from the germline V gene. The CDR3 is made up of 15 amino acids. V shed 1 base and J shed 13 bases, with 17 bases lying between them. The CDR3 sequence is CASSLDQGLIDPLHF. The DNA of the CDR3 is TGTGCCAGCAGCTTAGATCAGGGTCTTATAGACCCCCTCCACTTT.

This clonotype was seen many times. The chain is built from TRBV12-3 or TRBV12-4 and TRBJ2-3, with TRBD2 identical over 7 bases. The length of the CDR3 is 17 residues. J was trimmed by 6 bases and V by 2 bases; bases with no gene match: 14. The CDR3 reads CASSLTVDAGETDTQYF. In DNA, the CDR3 is TGTGCCAGCAGTTTAACTGTAGACGCGGGAGAGACGGATACGCAGTATTTT.

Many counts were recorded for this clonotype. This chain links TRBV6-1 with TRBJ2-7; 7 bases agree with TRBD1. In germline, CDR1 is MNHNS, CDR2 SASEGT. The CDR3 has 15 residues. V dropped 2 bases and J dropped 2; count of bases not matched to a gene: 6. The CDR3 nucleotides are TGTGCCAGCAGTGAATGGGACAGAACTCCCTACGAGCAGTACTTC. Translation gives CASSEWDRTPYEQYF.

This clonotype was detected ten times or more. The chain couples TRBV5-1 to TRBJ2-7, with D possibly being TRBD1 or TRBD2 (5 bases each). CDR1 is SGHRS and CDR2 is YFSETQ in the germline V gene. This CDR3 is 19 amino acids long. Between the trimmed V and J ends, which lost 4 bases and 2 bases, there was a span of 28 bases. The CDR3 protein is CASSLTPTDYVTSAYEQYF. CDR3 sequence (DNA): TGCGCCAGCAGCCTCACCCCGACAGACTATGTCACCTCAGCCTACGAGCAGTACTTC.

The genes are TRBV4-2 and TRBJ2-2; D is ambiguous. The CDR3 consists of 15 residues. CDR1 is LGHNA, CDR2 YNFKEQ, per germline. Trimming stripped 0 bases from V and 6 bases from J, with 11 bases between. This chain's CDR3 is CASSQEGIVSGELFF. The CDR3 DNA reads as TGTGCCAGCAGCCAAGAGGGAATAGTTTCCGGGGAGCTGTTTTTT.

The V call is TRBV15, the J call TRBJ2-2, with D maybe TRBD2 (5 bases). The V and J ends lost 9 bases and 7 bases respectively, with 21 bases between them. The CDR3 contains 15 residues. CDR1 is LNHNV and CDR2 is YYDKDF in the germline V gene (reference sequence). The CDR3 region has the DNA TGTGCCACGACTAAAGGGTCACTAGAGCTCGGGGAGCTGTTTTTT. This translates into CATTKGSLELGELFF.

This clonotype appeared a few times. The V and J genes are TRBV16 and TRBJ1-2; D gene unclear. Looked up from germline, CDR1 is KGHSY and CDR2 is FQNENV. The ends were cut back, 5 bases at V and 5 bases at J, with 24 bases in the middle. The CDR3 spans 17 residues. In nucleotides, the CDR3 is TGTGCCAGCAGCTCCCCCGACGGGGAGGGCGCTTATTATGGCTACACCTTC. Encoded protein: CASSSPDGEGAYYGYTF.

In the case of this clonotype: This may be a read error: a much more frequent sequence differs by one nucleotide. The rearrangement joins TRBV20-1 to TRBJ2-5, with 12 positions matching TRBD2. V lost 6 bases to trimming and J lost 4 bases; unmatched junction nucleotides: 15. CDR1 is DFQATT and CDR2 is SNEGSKA in the germline V gene (reference sequence). The CDR3 covers 17 residues. The CDR3 DNA is TGCAGTGCCCCACGAGGGGCTAGCGGGAGGGCGGGAGAGACCCAGTACTTC. It encodes CSAPRGASGRAGETQYF.

This chain connects TRBV12-3 or TRBV12-4 to TRBJ1-3; 7 bases match TRBD1. The CDR3 length is 16 residues. V was pared by 6 bases and J by 1 base, with 9 bases of the junction left unmatched. CDR3 DNA sequence: TGTGCCAGCAGCTCCTTCCCAGGGGGGTCTGGAAACACCATATATTTT. As protein: CASSSFPGGSGNTIYF.

The chain is built from TRBV28 and TRBJ2-1; TRBD2 matches at 8 bases. Germline CDR1 MDHEN, CDR2 SYDVKM. Trimming took 3 bases from V and 6 from J; bases not matched to a gene: 25. This CDR3 has 21 amino acids. Here the CDR3 reads CASSLPIGGQGSGELTNEQFF. The CDR3 nucleotides read TGTGCCAGCAGTTTGCCAATAGGCGGCCAGGGTAGCGGGGAGCTGACCAATGAGCAGTTCTTC.

This clonotype was seen a few times. CDR3 in DNA: TGTGCCAGCAGGGGACAGTTCTATGGCTACACCTTC. It specifies CASRGQFYGYTF. This rearrangement joins TRBV6-1 to TRBJ1-2; TRBD1 aligns across 7 bases. The V gene's germline CDR1 is MNHNS and CDR2 SASEGT. This CDR3 spans 12 amino acids. Unmatched junction bases numbered 2, after V lost 6 bases and J lost 4 bases.

This clonotype showed up many times. The V and J genes are TRBV13 and TRBJ2-7; a weak D match, TRBD2 (6 bases). Trimming took off 4 bases at V and 3 bases at J, with 16 bases between the two ends. CDR1 PRHDT and CDR2 FYEKMQ come from the germline V gene (reference sequence). The CDR3 is 15 amino acids. CDR3 sequence reads: CASSSGSRGLYEQYF. Here the CDR3 DNA reads TGTGCCAGCAGCTCGGGATCGCGGGGACTCTACGAGCAGTACTTC.

V usage is TRBV20-1 and J usage is TRBJ2-1; D is possibly TRBD2 (6 bases). With 2 bases removed from V and 8 bases from J, the gap between germline ends came to 16 bases. Germline CDR1 is DFQATT and CDR2 is SNEGSKA (reference sequence). The CDR3 has 14 amino acids. CDR3 sequence: CSARSSPGGDEQFF. DNA for the CDR3: TGCAGTGCTAGATCCTCCCCTGGCGGGGATGAGCAGTTCTTC.

V is TRBV19 and J is TRBJ2-7; perhaps TRBD1 as D (5 bases). V was clipped by 6 bases and J by 7 bases, with 13 bases between them. Germline loops: CDR1 LNHDA, CDR2 SQIVND (reference sequence). The CDR3 runs to 12 residues. In DNA, the CDR3 is TGTGCCAGTAGCGGCAGCCCAGGGGAGCAGTACTTC. Amino acids: CASSGSPGEQYF. The whole variable domain, remainder taken from reference TRBV19 and TRBJ2-7, is DGGITQSPKYLFRKEGQNVTLSCEQNLNHDAMYWYRQDPGQGLRLIYYSQIVNDFQKGDIAEGYSVSREKKESFPLTVTSAQKNPTAFYLCASSGSPGEQYFGPGTRLTVT.